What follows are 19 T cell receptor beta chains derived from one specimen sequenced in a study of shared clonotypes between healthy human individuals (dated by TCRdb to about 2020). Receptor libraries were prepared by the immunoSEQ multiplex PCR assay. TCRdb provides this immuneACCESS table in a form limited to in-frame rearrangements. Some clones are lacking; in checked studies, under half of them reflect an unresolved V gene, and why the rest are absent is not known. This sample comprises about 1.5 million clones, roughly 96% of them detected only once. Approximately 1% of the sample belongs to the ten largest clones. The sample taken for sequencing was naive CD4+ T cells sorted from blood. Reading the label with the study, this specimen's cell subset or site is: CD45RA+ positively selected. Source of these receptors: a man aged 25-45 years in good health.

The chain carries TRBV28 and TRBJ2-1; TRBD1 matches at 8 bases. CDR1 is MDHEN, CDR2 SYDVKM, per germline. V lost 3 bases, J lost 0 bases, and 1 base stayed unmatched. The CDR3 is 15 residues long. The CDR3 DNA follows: TGTGCCAGCAGTTTTGGGACAGGCTCCTACAATGAGCAGTTCTTC. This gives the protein CASSFGTGSYNEQFF. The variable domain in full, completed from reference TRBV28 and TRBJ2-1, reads DVKVTQSSRYLVKRTGEKVFLECVQDMDHENMFWYRQDPGLGLRLIYFSYDVKMKEKGDIPEGYSVSREKKERFSLILESASTNQTSMYLCASSFGTGSYNEQFFGPGTRLTVL.

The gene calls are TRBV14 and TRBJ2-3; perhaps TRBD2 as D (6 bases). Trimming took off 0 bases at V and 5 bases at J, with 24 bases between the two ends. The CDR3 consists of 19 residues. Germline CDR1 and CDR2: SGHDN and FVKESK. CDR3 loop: CASSQDGKTQAGPRDTQYF. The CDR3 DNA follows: TGTGCCAGCAGCCAAGATGGGAAGACACAGGCGGGGCCGCGAGATACGCAGTATTTT.

The chain's CDR3 is CASRPTGQVNTEAFF. As DNA, the CDR3 is TGTGCCAGCAGACCGACGGGACAGGTTAACACTGAAGCTTTCTTT. The chain has TRBV28 and TRBJ1-1, with TRBD1 identical over 8 bases. The CDR3 has 15 residues. CDR1 and CDR2 from the germline V gene are MDHEN and SYDVKM. V trimming: 6 bases; J trimming: 2 bases; junction bases outside the gene matches: 8. Full variable domain (missing parts from reference TRBV28 and TRBJ1-1): DVKVTQSSRYLVKRTGEKVFLECVQDMDHENMFWYRQDPGLGLRLIYFSYDVKMKEKGDIPEGYSVSREKKERFSLILESASTNQTSMYLCASRPTGQVNTEAFFGQGTRLTVV.

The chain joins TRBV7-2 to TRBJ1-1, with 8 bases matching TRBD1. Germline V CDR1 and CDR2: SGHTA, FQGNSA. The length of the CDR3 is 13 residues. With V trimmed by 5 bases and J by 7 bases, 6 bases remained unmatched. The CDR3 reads CASSPDRGREAFF. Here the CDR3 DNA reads TGTGCCAGCAGCCCAGACAGGGGCCGTGAAGCTTTCTTT. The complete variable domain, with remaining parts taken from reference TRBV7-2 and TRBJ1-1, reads GAGVSQSPSNKVTEKGKDVELRCDPISGHTALYWYRQSLGQGLEFLIYFQGNSAPDKSGLPSDRFSAERTGGSVSTLTIQRTQQEDSAVYLCASSPDRGREAFFGQGTRLTVV.

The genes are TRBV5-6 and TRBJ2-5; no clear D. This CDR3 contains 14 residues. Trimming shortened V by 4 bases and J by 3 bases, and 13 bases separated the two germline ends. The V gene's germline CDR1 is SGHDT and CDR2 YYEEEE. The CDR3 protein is CASSTDELKETQYF. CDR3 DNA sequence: TGTGCCAGCAGCACTGACGAACTAAAAGAGACCCAGTACTTC.

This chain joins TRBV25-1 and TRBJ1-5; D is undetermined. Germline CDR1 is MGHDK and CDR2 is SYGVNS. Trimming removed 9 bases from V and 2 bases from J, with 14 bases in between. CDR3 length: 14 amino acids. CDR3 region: CASAQGGGNQPQHF. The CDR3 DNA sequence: TGTGCCAGTGCCCAAGGTGGGGGCAATCAGCCCCAGCATTTT.

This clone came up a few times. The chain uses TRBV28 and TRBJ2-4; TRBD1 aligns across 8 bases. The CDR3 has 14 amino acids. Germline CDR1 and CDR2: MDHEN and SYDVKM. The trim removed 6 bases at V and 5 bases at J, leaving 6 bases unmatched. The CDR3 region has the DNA TGTGCCAGCAGCCCAGAGGACAGGGAAAACATTCAGTACTTC. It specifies CASSPEDRENIQYF.

CDR3 bases: TGTGCCAGCAGTCCCCCCCGTAGACACGAGCAGTACTTC. Translation gives CASSPPRRHEQYF. The chain links TRBV28 to TRBJ2-7; no clear D. The CDR3 has 13 residues. Per germline, CDR1 MDHEN and CDR2 SYDVKM. Trimming took 5 bases from V and 5 from J, leaving 13 bases between them.

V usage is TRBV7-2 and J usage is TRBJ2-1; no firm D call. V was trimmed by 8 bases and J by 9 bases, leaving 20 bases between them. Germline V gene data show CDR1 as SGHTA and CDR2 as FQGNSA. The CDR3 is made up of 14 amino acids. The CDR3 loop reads CASRPFIENGEQFF. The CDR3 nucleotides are TGTGCCAGCCGACCCTTCATAGAAAACGGTGAGCAGTTCTTC.

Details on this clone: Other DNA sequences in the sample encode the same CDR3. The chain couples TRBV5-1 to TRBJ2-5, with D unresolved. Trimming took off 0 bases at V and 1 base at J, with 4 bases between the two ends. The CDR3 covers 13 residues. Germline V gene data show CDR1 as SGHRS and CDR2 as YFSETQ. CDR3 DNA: TGCGCCAGCAGCTTGGGGATCCAAGAGACCCAGTACTTC. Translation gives CASSLGIQETQYF.

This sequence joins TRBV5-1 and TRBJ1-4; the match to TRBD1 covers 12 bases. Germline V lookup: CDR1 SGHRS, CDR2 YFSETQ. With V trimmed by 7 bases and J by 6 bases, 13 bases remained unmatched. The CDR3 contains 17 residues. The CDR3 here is CASGPTGTGGSYEKLFF. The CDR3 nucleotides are TGCGCCAGCGGCCCGACCGGGACAGGGGGCTCCTATGAAAAACTGTTTTTT.

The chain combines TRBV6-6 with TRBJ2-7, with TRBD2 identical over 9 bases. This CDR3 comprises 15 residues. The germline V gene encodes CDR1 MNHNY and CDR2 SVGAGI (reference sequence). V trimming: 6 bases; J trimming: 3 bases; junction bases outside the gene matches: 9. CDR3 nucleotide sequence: TGTGCCAGCAGGGGCCTAGCGGGGCCGAGCTACGAGCAGTACTTC. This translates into CASRGLAGPSYEQYF.

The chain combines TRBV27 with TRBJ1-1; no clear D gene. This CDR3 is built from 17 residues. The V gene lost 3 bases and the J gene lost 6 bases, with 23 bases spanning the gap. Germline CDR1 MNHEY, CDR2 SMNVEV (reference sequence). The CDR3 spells CASSFSALGPGRAEAFF. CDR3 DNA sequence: TGTGCCAGCAGTTTTTCTGCGTTGGGCCCGGGGAGAGCTGAAGCTTTCTTT.

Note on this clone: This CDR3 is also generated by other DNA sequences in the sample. This CDR3 is CSARAGYEQYF. The CDR3 DNA sequence: TGCAGTGCTAGAGCTGGTTACGAGCAGTACTTC. J is TRBJ2-7 and V is TRBV20-1; D remains ambiguous. CDR1 is DFQATT and CDR2 is SNEGSKA in the germline V gene (reference sequence). The germline V and J ends were trimmed by 1 base and 4 bases, with 5 bases remaining between them. CDR3 length: 11 amino acids.

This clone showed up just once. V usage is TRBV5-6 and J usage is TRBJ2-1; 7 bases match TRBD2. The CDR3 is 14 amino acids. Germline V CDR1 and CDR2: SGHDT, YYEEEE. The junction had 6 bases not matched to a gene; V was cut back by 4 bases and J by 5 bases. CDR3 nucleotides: TGTGCCAGCAGCCCCGTTGGGAGGGACAATGAGCAGTTCTTC. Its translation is CASSPVGRDNEQFF.

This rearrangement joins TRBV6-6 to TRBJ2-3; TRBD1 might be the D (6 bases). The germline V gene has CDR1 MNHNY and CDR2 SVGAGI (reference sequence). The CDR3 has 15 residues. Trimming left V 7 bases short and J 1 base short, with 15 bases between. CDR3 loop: CASKAGDGGTDTQYF. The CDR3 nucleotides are TGTGCCAGCAAGGCAGGGGATGGTGGCACAGATACGCAGTATTTT.

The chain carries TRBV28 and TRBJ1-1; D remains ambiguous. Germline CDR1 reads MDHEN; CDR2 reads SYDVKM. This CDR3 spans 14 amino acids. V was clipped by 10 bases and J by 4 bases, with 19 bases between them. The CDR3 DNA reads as TGTGCCAACCGTCGCTTAGATCCCCGCACTGAAGCTTTCTTT. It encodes CANRRLDPRTEAFF.

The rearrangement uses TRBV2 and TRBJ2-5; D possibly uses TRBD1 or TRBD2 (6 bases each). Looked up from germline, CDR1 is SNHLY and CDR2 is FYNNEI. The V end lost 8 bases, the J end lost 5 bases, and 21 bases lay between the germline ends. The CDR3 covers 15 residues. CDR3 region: CASLGGQGFFETQYF. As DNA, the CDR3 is TGTGCCAGCCTTGGGGGGCAGGGATTTTTTGAGACCCAGTACTTC.

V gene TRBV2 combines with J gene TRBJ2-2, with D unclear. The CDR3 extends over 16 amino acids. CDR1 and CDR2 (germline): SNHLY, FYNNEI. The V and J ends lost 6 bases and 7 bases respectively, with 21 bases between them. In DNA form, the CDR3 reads TGTGCCAGCAGCCCACAGCTGGGAAACTCGGGCGGGGAGCTGTTTTTT. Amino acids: CASSPQLGNSGGELFF. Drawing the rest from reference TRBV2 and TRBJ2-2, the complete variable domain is EPEVTQTPSHQVTQMGQEVILRCVPISNHLYFYWYRQILGQKVEFLVSFYNNEISEKSEIFDDQFSVERPDGSNFTLKIRSTKLEDSAMYFCASSPQLGNSGGELFFGEGSRLTVL.